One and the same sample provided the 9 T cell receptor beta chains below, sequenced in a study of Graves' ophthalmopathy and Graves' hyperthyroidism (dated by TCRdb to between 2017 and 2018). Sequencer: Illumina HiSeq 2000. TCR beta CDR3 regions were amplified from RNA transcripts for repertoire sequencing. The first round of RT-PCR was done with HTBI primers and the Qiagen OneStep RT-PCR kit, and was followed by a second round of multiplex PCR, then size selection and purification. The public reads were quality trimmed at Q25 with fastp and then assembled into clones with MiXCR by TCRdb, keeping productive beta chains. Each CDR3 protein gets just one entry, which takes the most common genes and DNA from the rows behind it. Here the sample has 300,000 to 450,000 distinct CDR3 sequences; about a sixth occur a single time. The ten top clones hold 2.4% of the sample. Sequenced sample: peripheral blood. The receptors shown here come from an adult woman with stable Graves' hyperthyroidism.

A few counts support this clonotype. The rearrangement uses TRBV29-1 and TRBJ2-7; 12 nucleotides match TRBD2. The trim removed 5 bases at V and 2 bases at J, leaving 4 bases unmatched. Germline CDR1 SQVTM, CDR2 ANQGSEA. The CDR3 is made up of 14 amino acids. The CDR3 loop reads CSVSTSGSAYEQYF. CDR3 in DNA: TGCAGCGTTTCGACTAGCGGGAGCGCCTACGAGCAGTACTTC.

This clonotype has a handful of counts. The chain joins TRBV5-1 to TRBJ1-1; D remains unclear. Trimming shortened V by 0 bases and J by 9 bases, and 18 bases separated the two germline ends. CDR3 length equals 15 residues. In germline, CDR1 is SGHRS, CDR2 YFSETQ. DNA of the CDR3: TGCGCCAGCAGCTTGGCCCTGTTACCTACCGATAAAGCTTTCTTT. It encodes CASSLALLPTDKAFF.

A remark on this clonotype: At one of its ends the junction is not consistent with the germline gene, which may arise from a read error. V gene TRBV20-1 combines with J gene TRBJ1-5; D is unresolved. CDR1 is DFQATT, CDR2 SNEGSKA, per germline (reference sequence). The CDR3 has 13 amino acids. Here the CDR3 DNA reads TGCAGTGCCCACGGACTGAGCAATCAGCCTCAGCATTTT. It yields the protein CSAHGLSNQPQHF.

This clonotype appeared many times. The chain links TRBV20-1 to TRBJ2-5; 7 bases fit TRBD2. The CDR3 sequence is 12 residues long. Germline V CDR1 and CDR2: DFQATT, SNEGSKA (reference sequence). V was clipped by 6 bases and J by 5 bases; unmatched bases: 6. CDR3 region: CSARLAGETQYF. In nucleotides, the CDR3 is TGCAGTGCAAGACTAGCCGGGGAGACCCAGTACTTC.

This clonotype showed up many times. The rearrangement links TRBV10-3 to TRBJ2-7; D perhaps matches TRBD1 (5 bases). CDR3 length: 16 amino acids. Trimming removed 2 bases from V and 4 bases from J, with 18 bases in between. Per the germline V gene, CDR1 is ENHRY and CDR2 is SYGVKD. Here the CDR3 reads CAISEGARRVRYEQYF. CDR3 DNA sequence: TGTGCCATCAGTGAGGGGGCGCGCAGGGTAAGGTACGAGCAGTACTTC.

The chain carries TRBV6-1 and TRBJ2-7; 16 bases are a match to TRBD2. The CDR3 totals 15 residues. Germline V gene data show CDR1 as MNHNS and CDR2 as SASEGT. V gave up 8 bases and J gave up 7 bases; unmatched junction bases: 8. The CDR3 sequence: CASYGTSGRAREQYF. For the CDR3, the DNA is TGTGCCAGCTACGGGACTAGCGGGAGGGCACGGGAGCAGTACTTC.

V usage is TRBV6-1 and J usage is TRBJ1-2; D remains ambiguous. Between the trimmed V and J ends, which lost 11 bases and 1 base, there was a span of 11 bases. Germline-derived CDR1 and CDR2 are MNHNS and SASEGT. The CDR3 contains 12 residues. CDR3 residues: CALGFGNYGYTF. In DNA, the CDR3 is TGTGCCTTGGGATTCGGTAACTATGGCTACACCTTC.

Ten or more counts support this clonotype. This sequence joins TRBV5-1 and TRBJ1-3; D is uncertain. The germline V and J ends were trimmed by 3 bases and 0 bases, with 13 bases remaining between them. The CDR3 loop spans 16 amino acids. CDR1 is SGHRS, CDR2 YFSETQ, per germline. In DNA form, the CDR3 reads TGCGCCAGCAGCTATTACGACCGAGGCTCTGGAAACACCATATATTTT. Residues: CASSYYDRGSGNTIYF.

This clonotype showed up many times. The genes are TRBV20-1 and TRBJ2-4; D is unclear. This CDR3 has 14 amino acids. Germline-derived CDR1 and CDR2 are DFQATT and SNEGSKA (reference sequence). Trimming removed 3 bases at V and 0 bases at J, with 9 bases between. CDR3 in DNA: TGCAGTGCTAGCGCAGTTTTAGCCAAAAACATTCAGTACTTC. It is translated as CSASAVLAKNIQYF.